The source of this TCR beta chain is a study of T cell changes during pregnancy in multiple sclerosis. TCRdb keeps only in-frame clones here, not all; method: immunoSEQ multiplex PCR. The sample lists 50,000 to 60,000 clones, about 89% occurring once. Germline CDR1 is SGHTA and CDR2 is FQGNSA. This CDR3 contains 11 residues. V was cut by 8 bases and J by 4 bases, with 6 bases left in between. The V call is TRBV7-2, the J call TRBJ2-1; D unresolved. The sample was CD4+ T cells from peripheral blood mononuclear cells, taken in the first trimester of pregnancy. The sequence was collected from a female donor with multiple sclerosis, enrolled in a pregnancy study. The chain's CDR3 is CASGPYNEQFF. CDR3 coding DNA: TGTGCCAGCGGGCCTTACAATGAGCAGTTCTTC.